Presented here are 8 T cell receptor beta chains from one specimen sequenced in a study of blood T cell repertoires in COVID-19. Generated by immunoSEQ multiplex PCR, the TCRdb table keeps only in-frame clones and is missing some. The sample lists over 90,000 clones, 70% to 90% occurring once. Sequenced input: peripheral blood. These receptors were taken from a woman aged 60-75 years with acute or convalescent COVID-19.

This chain connects TRBV28 to TRBJ1-6; TRBD1 agrees at 9 bases. J gave up 6 bases and V 4 bases, and 7 bases lay outside the gene matches. The CDR3 has 16 amino acids. CDR1 MDHEN and CDR2 SYDVKM come from the germline V gene. The CDR3 reads CASSSYDRGINSPLHF. In DNA form, the CDR3 reads TGTGCCAGCAGTTCTTATGACAGGGGGATTAATTCACCCCTCCACTTT. Full variable domain (rest looked up from reference TRBV28 and TRBJ1-6): DVKVTQSSRYLVKRTGEKVFLECVQDMDHENMFWYRQDPGLGLRLIYFSYDVKMKEKGDIPEGYSVSREKKERFSLILESASTNQTSMYLCASSSYDRGINSPLHFGNGTRLTVT.

The chain joins TRBV7-9 to TRBJ1-1; D perhaps matches TRBD1 (5 bases). Trimming pared 6 bases from V and 8 bases from J, leaving 13 bases between. Per germline, CDR1 SEHNR and CDR2 FQNEAQ (reference sequence). The CDR3 has 12 residues. This chain's CDR3 is CASSYGTAEAFF. The CDR3 DNA follows: TGTGCCAGCAGTTATGGGACTGCCGAAGCTTTCTTT.

V and J are TRBV3-1 (or the pseudogene TRBV3-2) and TRBJ1-1; D might be TRBD1 (5 bases). The V and J ends lost 0 bases and 5 bases respectively, with 13 bases between them. From germline, CDR1 is LGHDT and CDR2 YNNKEL (reference sequence). The CDR3 has 15 residues. CDR3 sequence: CASSQDSRVGTEAFF. The CDR3, as DNA: TGTGCCAGCAGCCAAGATTCCAGGGTGGGGACTGAAGCTTTCTTT.

The chain carries TRBV7-3 and TRBJ1-6; no clear D gene. Trimming took 0 bases from V and 9 from J, leaving 12 bases between them. Germline V gene data show CDR1 as SGHTA and CDR2 as FQGTGA. This CDR3 region has 15 residues. The CDR3 protein is CASSLTGRVGSPLHF. CDR3 coding DNA: TGTGCCAGCAGCTTAACGGGGAGGGTTGGTTCACCCCTCCACTTT. The variable domain in full, with the rest retrieved from reference TRBV7-3 and TRBJ1-6, is GAGVSQTPSNKVTEKGKYVELRCDPISGHTALYWYRQSLGQGPEFLIYFQGTGAADDSGLPNDRFFAVRPEGSVSTLKIQRTERGDSAVYLCASSLTGRVGSPLHFGNGTRLTVT.

The chain combines TRBV29-1 with TRBJ2-2, with 9 bases lining up with TRBD1. Germline CDR1 is SQVTM and CDR2 is ANQGSEA. This CDR3 spans 15 amino acids. V shed 6 bases, J shed 7 bases, and the junction held 12 bases outside the gene matches. The CDR3 loop reads CSVVPGTGKIGELFF. The CDR3 bases are TGCAGCGTCGTACCCGGGACAGGGAAAATCGGGGAGCTGTTTTTT.

This chain joins TRBV2 and TRBJ1-1; TRBD1 aligns across 7 bases. CDR3 length equals 13 residues. Germline values: CDR1 SNHLY, CDR2 FYNNEI. Trimming at V came to 6 bases and at J to 11 bases, leaving 12 bases not matched to a gene. CDR3 sequence: CASRETPGQSAFF. CDR3 coding DNA: TGTGCCAGCAGGGAAACTCCGGGACAGTCGGCTTTCTTT.

The chain joins TRBV5-1 to TRBJ2-5; 9 bases match TRBD2. The V gene's germline CDR1 is SGHRS and CDR2 YFSETQ. J gave up 1 base and V 4 bases, and 8 bases lay outside the gene matches. This CDR3 has 16 residues. The CDR3 DNA follows: TGCGCCAGCAGCAGCGGGGTAGCGGGAGTCCAAGAGACCCAGTACTTC. It encodes CASSSGVAGVQETQYF.

The chain carries TRBV6-5 and TRBJ1-2; TRBD1 matches at 7 bases. The CDR3 runs 13 residues. Trimming removed 4 bases from V and 5 bases from J; junction bases left unmatched: 4. The germline V gene has CDR1 MNHEY and CDR2 SVGAGI. CDR3 amino acids: CASSLTGDYGYTF. The CDR3 DNA reads TGTGCCAGCAGTTTAACAGGGGATTATGGCTACACCTTC.